The rows below give T cell receptor beta chains drawn from one sample of a study of T cell repertoires in cytomegalovirus infection. TCRdb processed the reads anew with MiXCR; each CDR3 protein has one entry. The sample has 200,000 or so distinct CDR3 sequences; roughly a fifth are singletons. The source material was PBMCs. Source of these receptors: a human donor in good health (CMV status not recorded). Some clones in this sample may be carry-over from other donors' samples. CDR3s include the opening cysteine and the closing phenylalanine or tryptophan. The order of the fields is V gene, J gene, D gene, clone size, CDR3 protein, CDR3 DNA. A D gene is named only where the DNA matches it firmly. Clone size is not always given. Where it is, it says once, few, many or a class for expanded clones.

>TRBV5-1|TRBJ2-5|TRBD1|-
CASSSGQGIGQETQYF
TGCGCCAGCAGTTCGGGACAGGGGATCGGGCAAGAGACCCAGTACTTC
>TRBV11-3|TRBJ2-7|TRBD1|few
CASSLAWTGATYEQYF
TGTGCCAGCAGCTTAGCCTGGACAGGGGCGACCTACGAGCAGTACTTC
>TRBV4-1|TRBJ2-5|-|few
CASSQDGARPYF
TGCGCCAGCAGCCAAGATGGGGCGCGCCCGTACTTC
>TRBV5-1|TRBJ1-2|-|-
CASSLGGDWRGYTF
TGCGCCAGCAGCTTGGGAGGGGATTGGAGAGGCTACACCTTC
>TRBV7-9|TRBJ1-5|-|many
CASSLVSGDSNQPQHF
TGTGCCAGCAGCTTAGTGTCTGGGGATAGCAATCAGCCCCAGCATTTT
>TRBV7-4|TRBJ2-1|TRBD2|few
CASSSSGRDYNEQFF
TGTGCCAGCAGCTCTAGCGGCAGGGATTACAATGAGCAGTTCTTC
>TRBV12-3/TRBV12-4|TRBJ2-2|-|many
CASSLAPGFGTGELFF
TGTGCCAGCAGTTTAGCCCCAGGGTTTGGCACCGGGGAGCTGTTTTTT
>TRBV14|TRBJ2-6|-|-
CASSQRSVANVLTF
TGTGCCAGCAGCCAACGGAGTGTGGCCAACGTCCTGACTTTC
>TRBV6-6|TRBJ2-7|TRBD1|-
CASSYHPGQGHHEQYF
TGTGCCAGCAGTTATCACCCGGGACAGGGGCACCACGAGCAGTACTTC
>TRBV10-1|TRBJ2-1|TRBD1|-
CASSRTGRNEQFF
TGCGCCAGCTCCAGGACAGGGCGGAATGAGCAGTTCTTC
>TRBV7-9|TRBJ2-3|-|many
CASSLTVVTTDTQYF
TGTGCCAGCAGCTTAACCGTGGTAACCACAGATACGCAGTATTTT
>TRBV6-1|TRBJ1-1|-|few
CASSAKNTEAFF
TGTGCCAGCAGTGCCAAGAACACTGAAGCTTTCTTT
>TRBV10-1|TRBJ2-1|TRBD1|few
CASSETQGPAYNEQFF
TGCGCCAGCAGTGAGACACAGGGGCCAGCCTACAATGAGCAGTTCTTC
>TRBV27|TRBJ1-6|-|-
CASSLSYGRDMSPLHF
TGTGCCAGCAGTTTATCGTACGGCAGGGATATGTCACCCCTCCACTTT
>TRBV7-2|TRBJ1-1|TRBD1|-
CASSPLRTGSSHGAFF
TGTGCCAGCAGCCCACTCCGGACAGGGTCATCCCATGGGGCTTTCTTT
>TRBV19|TRBJ1-5|-|-
CASSPTGGRGQPQHF
TGTGCCAGTAGTCCTACAGGCGGCAGGGGTCAGCCCCAGCATTTT
>TRBV19|TRBJ2-1|-|few
CASSTINNEQFF
TGTGCCAGTAGTACAATAAACAATGAGCAGTTCTTC
>TRBV11-2|TRBJ2-2|-|many
CASSLEPGSSLFF
TGTGCCAGCAGCTTAGAACCGGGCTCGTCGCTGTTTTTT
>TRBV20-1|TRBJ2-2|-|-
CSASSRGSTGELFF
TGCAGTGCTAGTTCCAGGGGCAGCACCGGGGAGCTGTTTTTT
>TRBV5-1|TRBJ2-1|TRBD2|few
CASSLLTSGGVDEQFF
TGCGCCAGCAGCCTCTTAACTAGCGGGGGCGTCGATGAGCAGTTCTTC
>TRBV20-1|TRBJ1-2|-|-
CSATDSLGRGYTF
TGCAGTGCTACGGACAGCCTTGGTAGAGGCTACACCTTC
>TRBV7-9|TRBJ2-1|-|few
CASRPDSGSYNEQFF
TGTGCCAGCAGACCGGACAGCGGCTCCTACAATGAGCAGTTCTTC
>TRBV19|TRBJ2-3|-|-
CATYTGHTQYF
TGTGCCACCTACACAGGGCATACGCAGTATTTT
>TRBV11-3|TRBJ1-1|-|-
CASGWRGGNTEAFF
TGTGCCAGCGGCTGGCGGGGAGGGAACACTGAAGCTTTCTTT
>TRBV28|TRBJ2-1|TRBD2|many
CASSPRLSGGEQFF
TGTGCCAGCAGTCCCAGACTAAGCGGGGGAGAGCAGTTCTTC
>TRBV11-3|TRBJ2-1|TRBD2|-
CASRESGTRNEQFF
TGTGCCAGCAGGGAAAGCGGGACTAGGAATGAGCAGTTCTTC
>TRBV11-2|TRBJ1-1|-|many
CASSLESSMNTEAFF
TGTGCCAGCAGCTTAGAATCATCTATGAACACTGAAGCTTTCTTT
>TRBV11-2|TRBJ2-7|-|few
CASSLEAGTAYEQYF
TGTGCCAGCAGCTTAGAGGCAGGGACGGCCTACGAGCAGTACTTC
>TRBV7-2|TRBJ1-4|-|many
CASSLGAFNEKLFF
TGTGCCAGCAGCTTAGGGGCATTTAATGAAAAACTGTTTTTT
>TRBV27|TRBJ2-1|-|few
CASSLRDYNEQFF
TGTGCCAGCAGTCTTAGGGATTACAATGAGCAGTTCTTC
>TRBV6-1|TRBJ2-7|TRBD1|few
CASRVDRVSSYEQYF
TGTGCCAGCAGAGTGGACAGGGTGAGCTCCTACGAGCAGTACTTC
>TRBV20-1|TRBJ2-1|-|-
CSARDRVLANLQQFF
TGCAGTGCTAGAGATCGGGTACTAGCTAATCTCCAGCAGTTCTTC
>TRBV5-1|TRBJ1-5|-|-
CASSYVQGQPQHF
TGCGCCAGCAGCTACGTACAGGGACAGCCCCAGCATTTT
>TRBV12-3/TRBV12-4|TRBJ1-1|-|-
CASLGRGNTEAFF
TGTGCCAGCCTAGGTAGGGGAAACACTGAAGCTTTCTTT